The 27 T cell receptor beta chains in this list originate from one sample, sequenced in a study of a mutant IDH1 vaccine in newly diagnosed glioma. The repertoire was sequenced with immunoSEQ multiplex PCR; TCRdb's copy has only in-frame clones and lacks some. The sample consists of about 66,000 clones, about 73% of them appearing once. The antigens these receptors bind are not known. Regarding time point: week 35, safety follow-up. The investigators gave 300 ug of mutant IDH1 20-mer peptide in each vaccine dose, together with topical imiquimod. Source: PBMCs, taken from a glioma patient whose treatment included an IDH1 peptide vaccine. The receptors come from a man aged 50 to 60 with glioma.

The CDR3 is CAWSVPGLDQPQHF. CDR3 coding DNA: TGTGCCTGGAGTGTACCAGGGCTGGACCAGCCCCAGCATTTT. The chain couples TRBV30 to TRBJ1-5; perhaps TRBD1 as D (5 bases). Germline V lookup: CDR1 GTSNPN, CDR2 SVGIG (reference sequence). The CDR3 length is 14 residues. Trimming removed 0 bases from V and 7 bases from J, with 13 bases in between.

The V call is TRBV27, the J call TRBJ1-1; 11 bases fit TRBD1. The germline gives CDR1 MNHEY, CDR2 SMNVEV (reference sequence). The CDR3 contains 14 residues. V was clipped by 2 bases and J by 8 bases; unmatched bases: 4. The CDR3: CASSLGTGGAEAFF. The CDR3 DNA reads TGTGCCAGCAGTTTAGGGACAGGGGGTGCCGAAGCTTTCTTT.

The genes are TRBV30 and TRBJ1-2; the match to TRBD1 covers 7 bases. This CDR3 has 17 amino acids. CDR1 GTSNPN and CDR2 SVGIG come from the germline V gene (reference sequence). Trimming at V came to 3 bases and at J to 2 bases, leaving 15 bases not matched to a gene. In DNA form, the CDR3 reads TGTGCCTGGAGGACTTGGAGGGGGCGAGGATCGAACTATGGCTACACCTTC. The encoded protein is CAWRTWRGRGSNYGYTF.

This rearrangement joins TRBV4-2 to TRBJ2-5; TRBD2 matches at 8 bases. Unmatched junction bases numbered 11, after V lost 4 bases and J lost 4 bases. The CDR3 is 16 residues long. Germline V gene data show CDR1 as LGHNA and CDR2 as YNFKEQ. Here the CDR3 DNA reads TGTGCCAGCAGCCTCCTAAAAGCGGGGGCGGGAGAGACCCAGTACTTC. As protein: CASSLLKAGAGETQYF.

This clone occurred once. The V gene is TRBV2, the J gene TRBJ1-2, with D possibly matching TRBD1 (5 bases). CDR3 length equals 14 residues. The germline gives CDR1 SNHLY, CDR2 FYNNEI. V was shortened by 6 bases and J by 2 bases, with 13 bases between the two germline ends. CDR3 sequence: CASSPTGLNYGYTF. In nucleotides, the CDR3 is TGTGCCAGCAGCCCTACGGGGCTGAACTATGGCTACACCTTC.

The rearrangement joins TRBV5-8 to TRBJ1-1, with D perhaps matching TRBD1 (6 bases). Between the trimmed V and J ends, which lost 4 bases and 11 bases, there was a span of 18 bases. Germline lookup yields CDR1 SGHTS and CDR2 YDEGEE. CDR3 length: 13 amino acids. The CDR3 bases are TGTGCCAGCAGCCCATTGCGGGGGGCGCAGGCTTTCTTT. This encodes CASSPLRGAQAFF.

There are a few counts of this clone. The chain links TRBV28 to TRBJ2-7; no firm D call. This CDR3 spans 13 amino acids. The V end was cut by 5 bases, the J end by 4 bases, with 12 bases between. Per the germline V gene, CDR1 is MDHEN and CDR2 is SYDVKM. CDR3 sequence reads: CASSPRRLYEQYF. The CDR3 DNA reads as TGTGCCAGCAGTCCCCGTAGGTTGTACGAGCAGTACTTC.

V gene TRBV4-2 combines with J gene TRBJ1-1; unclear D gene. Deletions cut 4 bases from V and 4 bases from J, with 10 bases between. The germline V gene has CDR1 LGHNA and CDR2 YNFKEQ. This CDR3 spans 13 amino acids. The CDR3 reads CASSPIVSTEAFF. CDR3 in DNA: TGTGCCAGCAGCCCTATCGTCAGCACTGAAGCTTTCTTT.

The chain combines TRBV11-3 with TRBJ2-2; D ambiguous. V was clipped by 5 bases and J by 8 bases, with 12 bases between them. There are 13 residues in the CDR3. Germline V gives CDR1 SGHNT, CDR2 YENEEA. Here the CDR3 DNA reads TGTGCCAGCAGCGCAGCTGTAGGGGGGGAGCTGTTTTTT. Translated, it gives CASSAAVGGELFF.

The rearrangement uses TRBV9 and TRBJ2-3, with TRBD2 identical over 8 bases. V lost 4 bases and J lost 4; bases outside the gene matches: 8. There are 15 residues in the CDR3. Germline lookup yields CDR1 SGDLS and CDR2 YYNGEE. This chain's CDR3 is CASSPGGGSPDTQYF. The CDR3 DNA sequence: TGTGCCAGCAGCCCGGGGGGGGGAAGCCCAGATACGCAGTATTTT.

In this sample, this clone turned up once. The chain combines TRBV7-2 with TRBJ1-3; TRBD1 might be the D (5 bases). Germline V CDR1 and CDR2: SGHTA, FQGNSA. Trimming shortened V by 4 bases and J by 0 bases, and 13 bases separated the two germline ends. The CDR3 sequence is 16 residues long. Here the CDR3 DNA reads TGTGCCAGCAGCTCCCAGGGATTCAACTCTGGAAACACCATATATTTT. Protein product: CASSSQGFNSGNTIYF.

The V and J genes are TRBV30 and TRBJ2-3, with 7 bases aligning to TRBD2. V shed 0 bases, J shed 4 bases, and the junction held 7 bases outside the gene matches. There are 15 residues in the CDR3. CDR1 is GTSNPN, CDR2 SVGIG, per germline (reference sequence). The CDR3 loop is CAWSVLGGGPDTQYF. The DNA for the CDR3 is TGTGCCTGGAGTGTACTTGGCGGGGGACCAGATACGCAGTATTTT.

The chain uses TRBV28 and TRBJ1-5; the match to TRBD1 covers 7 bases. The V gene end was trimmed by 3 bases and the J gene end by 3 bases; junction bases not matched to a gene: 8. The CDR3 has 16 amino acids. The germline V gene encodes CDR1 MDHEN and CDR2 SYDVKM. For the CDR3, the DNA is TGTGCCAGCAGTTTCTCCTCTGGACAGGTCAATCAGCCCCAGCATTTT. As protein: CASSFSSGQVNQPQHF.

This clone turned up a few times. J is TRBJ2-3 and V is TRBV5-1; D unclear. Deletions cut 3 bases from V and 6 bases from J, with 14 bases between. In germline, CDR1 is SGHRS, CDR2 YFSETQ. The CDR3 is 14 residues long. The CDR3 sequence: CASSSLAAGDTQYF. The CDR3 region has the DNA TGCGCCAGCAGCTCTCTGGCCGCTGGGGATACGCAGTATTTT.

This chain joins TRBV7-8 and TRBJ2-7, with TRBD2 as a possible D gene (5 bases). V was shortened by 4 bases and J by 5 bases, with 12 bases between the two germline ends. Germline CDR1 reads SGHVS; CDR2 reads FQNEAQ. CDR3 length equals 13 residues. For the CDR3, the DNA is TGTGCCAGCAGCTCCTTCCTAGCTGACGAGCAGTACTTC. This gives the protein CASSSFLADEQYF.

The chain uses TRBV9 and TRBJ1-2; D remains ambiguous. The V end lost 0 bases, the J end lost 9 bases, and 9 bases lay between the germline ends. This CDR3 has 12 amino acids. CDR1 and CDR2 (germline): SGDLS, YYNGEE. The CDR3 DNA is TGTGCCAGCAGCGTAGATCACAGCAGCTACACCTTC. It codes for CASSVDHSSYTF. The whole variable domain, filled in from reference TRBV9 and TRBJ1-2, reads DSGVTQTPKHLITATGQRVTLRCSPRSGDLSVYWYQQSLDQGLQFLIQYYNGEERAKGNILERFSAQQFPDLHSELNLSSLELGDSALYFCASSVDHSSYTFGSGTRLTVV.

The count of this clone is one. The chain has TRBV5-5 and TRBJ1-6; the D is unclear. Trimming left V 0 bases short and J 7 bases short, with 8 bases between. The germline V gene has CDR1 SGHKS and CDR2 YYEKEE (reference sequence). This CDR3 is 14 amino acids long. CDR3 sequence (DNA): TGTGCCAGCAGCTTGGTTAGGATGAATTCACCCCTCCACTTT. It yields the protein CASSLVRMNSPLHF.

This rearrangement joins TRBV6-6 to TRBJ2-3; D remains unclear. The germline V gene encodes CDR1 MNHNY and CDR2 SVGAGI (reference sequence). V was pared by 10 bases and J by 4 bases, with 15 bases between. The CDR3 is 13 residues long. CDR3 nucleotides: TGTGCCACCCCCGACTGGGGATCAGATACGCAGTATTTT. Its translation is CATPDWGSDTQYF.

The CDR3 nucleotides are TGCGCCAGCAGCCAAACTAGCGGGGGGACCTCCTACGAGCAGTACTTC. Its translation: CASSQTSGGTSYEQYF. The chain joins TRBV4-3 to TRBJ2-7; 12 nucleotides line up with TRBD2. Germline lookup yields CDR1 LGHNA and CDR2 YSLEER. CDR3 length equals 16 residues. Trimming removed 2 bases from V and 0 bases from J; junction bases left unmatched: 2.

This clone was detected a few times. Its ends do not fully match the called genes, so a read error is possible. V gene TRBV7-7 combines with J gene TRBJ2-7; 7 nucleotides line up with TRBD2. CDR3 length equals 16 residues. Germline V CDR1 and CDR2: SSHAT, FNYEAQ (reference sequence). The CDR3 loop reads CASSLEAGTTSYEQYF. DNA for the CDR3: TGTGCTAGCAGCTTAGAAGCCGGGACTACCTCCTACGAGCAGTACTTC. The whole variable domain, remainder taken from reference TRBV7-7 and TRBJ2-7, is GAGVSQSPRYKVTKRGQDVTLRCDPISSHATLYWYQQALGQGPEFLTYFNYEAQPDKSGLPSDRFSAERPEGSISTLTIQRTEQRDSAMYRCASSLEAGTTSYEQYFGPGTRLTVT.

This chain joins TRBV15 and TRBJ2-7; D possibly uses TRBD1 or TRBD2 (5 bases each). Deletions cut 0 bases from V and 2 bases from J, with 14 bases between. Germline V lookup: CDR1 LNHNV, CDR2 YYDKDF (reference sequence). CDR3 length: 16 residues. The CDR3 region has the DNA TGTGCCACCAGCAGAGATTCGGGGCTTCGTCCCTACGAGCAGTACTTC. Its translation: CATSRDSGLRPYEQYF. Drawing the rest from reference TRBV15 and TRBJ2-7, the complete variable domain is DAMVIQNPRYQVTQFGKPVTLSCSQTLNHNVMYWYQQKSSQAPKLLFHYYDKDFNNEADTPDNFQSRRPNTSFCFLDIRSPGLGDTAMYLCATSRDSGLRPYEQYFGPGTRLTVT.

This clone appeared a single time. The chain recombines TRBV4-1 with TRBJ2-1, with a possible D match to TRBD2 (5 bases). CDR3 length: 15 residues. Germline-derived CDR1 and CDR2 are MGHRA and YSYEKL. Trimming cost V 3 bases and J 0 bases, with 9 bases left between them. The CDR3 DNA sequence: TGCGCCAGCAGCCAGAGGGAAAGCTCCTACAATGAGCAGTTCTTC. Its translation: CASSQRESSYNEQFF.

This chain links TRBV19 with TRBJ1-5; D might be TRBD1 (6 bases). The CDR3 loop spans 17 amino acids. Looked up from germline, CDR1 is LNHDA and CDR2 is SQIVND (reference sequence). Deletions cut 4 bases from V and 8 bases from J, with 24 bases between. The CDR3 region is CASSRNWFAGALEPQHF. For the CDR3, the DNA is TGTGCCAGTAGTAGGAATTGGTTCGCGGGGGCACTGGAGCCCCAGCATTTT.

This sequence joins TRBV7-6 and TRBJ1-4; TRBD1 aligns across 7 bases. The CDR3 spans 14 residues. Trimming removed 5 bases from V and 4 bases from J; junction bases left unmatched: 4. Germline V gene sequence: CDR1 SGHVS, CDR2 FNYEAQ. CDR3 protein: CASSAGQFNEKLFF. The CDR3 DNA reads TGTGCCAGCAGCGCGGGACAGTTTAATGAAAAACTGTTTTTT.

The rearrangement links TRBV19 to TRBJ1-5; possibly TRBD1 for D (5 bases). Germline CDR1 LNHDA, CDR2 SQIVND (reference sequence). Trimming cost V 8 bases and J 5 bases, with 19 bases left between them. There are 15 residues in the CDR3. CDR3 nucleotides: TGTGCCAGTGAATCCCGGGACGGCGCTTATCAGCCCCAGCATTTT. This sequence encodes CASESRDGAYQPQHF.

This chain joins TRBV5-1 and TRBJ1-6; no definite D call. The germline V gene encodes CDR1 SGHRS and CDR2 YFSETQ. The CDR3 is made up of 13 amino acids. Trimming cost V 1 base and J 7 bases, with 6 bases left between them. The CDR3 sequence is CASSLLSNSPLHF. CDR3 in DNA: TGCGCCAGCAGCTTGCTCTCAAATTCACCCCTCCACTTT.

Of note for this clone: One end of the junction fails to match germline, which may point to a read error. This chain links TRBV30 with TRBJ1-5; no clear D gene. Germline V gives CDR1 GTSNPN, CDR2 SVGIG (reference sequence). The CDR3 runs to 12 residues. CDR3 bases: TGTGCCTGGAGTTATAGCGATCAGCCCCAGCATTTT. As protein: CAWSYSDQPQHF.